This T cell receptor (beta chain) was documented in a study of T-cell reconstitution after alpha-beta-depleted transplantation in children. Overall study findings and caveats: About two months after transplant, alpha-beta T cells reportedly came from several hundred expanded graft clones.

Unique molecular identifiers tagged the TCRbeta library. TCRdb ran MiXCR on the PCR reads and lists one entry per CDR3 protein. This sample carries 750,000 to 950,000 distinct CDR3 sequences, approximately 15% of them seen once, and the ten largest clones take approximately 4.5%. In its sample, this clonotype was seen a few times. The antigen is undetermined. The V gene lost 2 bases and the J gene lost 3 bases, with 26 bases spanning the gap. CDR1 is SGHDN and CDR2 is FVKESK in the germline V gene. This CDR3 region has 19 residues. The clonotype comes from a male patient between 5 and 17 years old who had a stem cell transplant for acute lymphoblastic leukemia, so the T cells may come from the graft donor. V is TRBV14 and J is TRBJ2-7, with D perhaps matching TRBD2 (6 bases). Sequencing used PBMCs, mostly from graft donor cells, obtained 360 days after TCRalphabeta/CD19-depleted stem cell transplant. The CDR3 coding sequence is TGTGCCAGCAGCCAATTAGATCGGGACTTCCTGAGGGTTAGCTACGAGCAGTACTTC. Protein: CASSQLDRDFLRVSYEQYF. Combining the CDR3 with reference TRBV14 and TRBJ2-7 gives the whole variable domain EAGVTQFPSHSVIEKGQTVTLRCDPISGHDNLYWYRRVMGKEIKFLLHFVKESKQDESGMPNNRFLAERTGGTYSTLKVQPAELEDSGVYFCASSQLDRDFLRVSYEQYFGPGTRLTVT.